This entry is about one T cell receptor (beta chain). The antigen is unknown. There were TCR beta CDR3 regions amplified from RNA transcripts. The study used the HTBI primer set for a first-round RT-PCR of the TCR CDR3. Using its own MiXCR run on the multiplex PCR reads, TCRdb lists one record per CDR3 protein. The sample holds some 510,000 distinct CDR3 sequences, more than 45% seen once. Together with thyroid ultrasound, orbital computed tomography, serum thyroxine and TRAb, clinical symptoms were used for diagnoses. This record belongs to a study of T cells in Graves' hyperthyroidism and ophthalmopathy. The study's findings and limits: It was a median approximately 6 months before onset that the model predicted ophthalmopathy.

V was pared by 4 bases and J by 3 bases, with 14 bases of the junction left unmatched. Germline CDR1 reads SNHLY; CDR2 reads FYNNEI. This CDR3 contains 18 residues. The V gene is TRBV2, the J gene TRBJ2-2; 7 nucleotides agree with TRBD2. This clonotype was sampled from a woman between 18 and 29 years old with Graves' hyperthyroidism. Sequences were obtained from peripheral blood or thyroid tissue (not recorded which). As DNA, the CDR3 is TGTGCCAGCAGTGGGGGATGGTCGGGAGCGGGGTACACCGGGGAGCTGTTTTTT. This codes for CASSGGWSGAGYTGELFF.